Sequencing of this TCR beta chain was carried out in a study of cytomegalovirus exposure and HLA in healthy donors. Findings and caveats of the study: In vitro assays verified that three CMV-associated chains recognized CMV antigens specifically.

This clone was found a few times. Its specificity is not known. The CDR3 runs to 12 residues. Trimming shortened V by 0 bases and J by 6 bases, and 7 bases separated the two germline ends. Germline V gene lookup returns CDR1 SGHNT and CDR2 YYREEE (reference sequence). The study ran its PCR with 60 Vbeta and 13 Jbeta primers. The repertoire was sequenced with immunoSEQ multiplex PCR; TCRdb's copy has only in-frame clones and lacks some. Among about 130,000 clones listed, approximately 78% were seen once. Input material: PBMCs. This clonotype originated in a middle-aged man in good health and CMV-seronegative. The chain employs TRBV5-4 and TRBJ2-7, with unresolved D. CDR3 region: CASSLGQVEQYF. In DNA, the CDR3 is TGTGCCAGCAGCTTGGGGCAGGTCGAGCAGTACTTC.